Sequencing of this T cell receptor (beta chain) was carried out in a study of early T cells in non-severe SARS-CoV-2 infection. Study-wide context: RNA in bulk from unsorted whole blood was sequenced, and chains were unpaired. Whole-study findings and limits: Sequences matched to VDJdb favored anti-spike CD8 responses, while private and CD4 specificities were missed.

V was shortened by 8 bases and J by 0 bases, with 7 bases between the two germline ends. The length of the CDR3 is 12 residues. The germline V gene has CDR1 MNHEY and CDR2 SVGAGI. In this sample, this clonotype turned up many times. Its antigen is still unknown. TCRdb reprocessed the 5' RACE reads with MiXCR, giving one entry per CDR3 protein. The sample contains approximately 79,000 distinct CDR3 sequences, over 10% of which appear only once. This sequence originates from an adult who was a healthcare worker with PCR-confirmed SARS-CoV-2 infection or an uninfected control (not recorded which). Sequencing used whole blood. The rearrangement uses TRBV6-5 and TRBJ1-2; no definite D call. The CDR3 reads CASHGANYGYTF. The CDR3 DNA reads as TGTGCCAGCCACGGAGCTAACTATGGCTACACCTTC.